The 14 T cell receptor beta chains presented below share a single source sample, sequenced in a study of T cell responses to AZD1222 COVID-19 vaccine. TCRdb keeps only in-frame clones here, not all; method: immunoSEQ multiplex PCR. The sample holds approximately 89,000 clones; under 95% are singletons and the top ten take roughly 4.9%. This specimen consisted of peripheral blood, obtained on day 0 of AZD1222 vaccination. The source of these receptors is an adult in good health.

The chain carries TRBV20-1 and TRBJ1-5, with D perhaps TRBD1 (6 bases). V lost 2 bases, J lost 11 bases, and 7 bases lay in between. The CDR3 length is 10 residues. Looked up from germline, CDR1 is DFQATT and CDR2 is SNEGSKA (reference sequence). CDR3 amino acids: CSARRGSQHF. CDR3 in DNA: TGCAGTGCTAGAAGGGGGTCCCAGCATTTT.

The V and J genes are TRBV4-1 and TRBJ2-7; 11 nucleotides agree with TRBD2. Germline V lookup: CDR1 MGHRA, CDR2 YSYEKL. The CDR3 covers 19 residues. J lost 3 bases, V lost 1 base, and 14 bases had no gene match. The CDR3 DNA reads as TGCGCCAGCAGCCAAGCAACACGCGGACGACTAGCGGGACTCTACGAGCAGTACTTC. This gives the protein CASSQATRGRLAGLYEQYF.

The chain combines TRBV3-1 (or the pseudogene TRBV3-2) with TRBJ1-1; TRBD1 might be the D (6 bases). CDR1 and CDR2 (germline): LGHDT, YNNKEL (reference sequence). CDR3 length equals 16 residues. With 3 bases removed from V and 1 base from J, the gap between germline ends came to 15 bases. CDR3 coding DNA: TGTGCCAGCAGCCATAGGGGGGCACACTCGAACACTGAAGCTTTCTTT. Its protein is CASSHRGAHSNTEAFF.

The V call is TRBV7-2, the J call TRBJ2-1; the match to TRBD2 covers 7 bases. There are 15 residues in the CDR3. With 10 bases clipped from V and 2 bases from J, the junction kept 11 bases outside the gene matches. CDR1 SGHTA and CDR2 FQGNSA come from the germline V gene. DNA of the CDR3: TGTGCCACCAAGCGGGGTTTATCGACCTACAATGAGCAGTTCTTC. Its protein product is CATKRGLSTYNEQFF.

The chain links TRBV21-1 to TRBJ2-5; the table's D gene call, TRBD2, was not cross checked with the DNA. TRBV21-1 is a documented pseudogene. The CDR3 length is 14 residues. In DNA form, the CDR3 reads TGTGCCAGCAGCAAAAGAGGGTCGGCAGAGACCCAGTACTTC. This codes for CASSKRGSAETQYF.

V gene TRBV27 combines with J gene TRBJ2-7, with 11 bases identical to TRBD2. J was trimmed by 3 bases and V by 5 bases; bases with no gene match: 21. CDR1 MNHEY and CDR2 SMNVEV come from the germline V gene (reference sequence). CDR3 length equals 20 residues. The CDR3 is CASSPEPPGLAAEGIYEQYF. The CDR3 DNA sequence: TGTGCCAGCAGTCCGGAACCTCCGGGACTAGCGGCGGAGGGGATCTACGAGCAGTACTTC.

The V gene is TRBV6-5, the J gene TRBJ2-3, with D unclear. Looked up from germline, CDR1 is MNHEY and CDR2 is SVGAGI. This CDR3 comprises 14 residues. Trimming took off 7 bases at V and 8 bases at J, with 19 bases between the two ends. CDR3 bases: TGTGCCAGCACCCCCTCCCGCGGAAAAGGTACGCAGTATTTT. Its translation is CASTPSRGKGTQYF.

The genes are TRBV21-1 and TRBJ2-7; the DNA was not compared with TRBD1, the D call given in the table. TRBV21-1 is tagged as a pseudogene. This CDR3 comprises 14 residues. The CDR3, as DNA: TGTGCCAGCAGCAAACCAGTCCCCCCCTACGAGCAGTACTTC. Translating it yields CASSKPVPPYEQYF.

CDR3 loop: CASNTDGEKSNEQFF. CDR3 DNA sequence: TGTGCCAGTAACACCGACGGTGAAAAGTCAAATGAGCAGTTCTTC. The rearrangement links TRBV19 to TRBJ2-1; D uncertain. Germline V gives CDR1 LNHDA, CDR2 SQIVND (reference sequence). CDR3 length: 15 amino acids. V was clipped by 7 bases and J by 7 bases, with 20 bases between them. The variable domain in full, completed from reference TRBV19 and TRBJ2-1, reads DGGITQSPKYLFRKEGQNVTLSCEQNLNHDAMYWYRQDPGQGLRLIYYSQIVNDFQKGDIAEGYSVSREKKESFPLTVTSAQKNPTAFYLCASNTDGEKSNEQFFGPGTRLTVL.

The chain joins TRBV5-1 to TRBJ2-2; TRBD1 matches at 8 bases. Germline loops: CDR1 SGHRS, CDR2 YFSETQ. The CDR3 has 15 residues. V lost 0 bases and J lost 3; bases outside the gene matches: 1. CDR3 sequence: CASSLDRGDTGELFF. DNA for the CDR3: TGCGCCAGCAGCTTGGACAGGGGGGACACCGGGGAGCTGTTTTTT.

V is TRBV28 and J is TRBJ1-1, with D possibly TRBD1 on 6 matching bases. From germline, CDR1 is MDHEN and CDR2 SYDVKM. The CDR3 sequence is 12 residues long. Deletions cut 4 bases from V and 6 bases from J, with 9 bases between. CDR3 sequence reads: CASSSYRAEAFF. The CDR3 region has the DNA TGTGCCAGCAGTTCCTACAGGGCTGAAGCTTTCTTT.

The chain employs TRBV6-5 and TRBJ1-1; 7 positions agree with TRBD1. With 2 bases clipped from V and 4 bases from J, the junction kept 7 bases outside the gene matches. This CDR3 is 15 amino acids long. Germline loops: CDR1 MNHEY, CDR2 SVGAGI. This CDR3 is CASSYDNRGGTEAFF. The CDR3 nucleotides are TGTGCCAGCAGTTACGATAACAGGGGAGGCACTGAAGCTTTCTTT.

This clone came up once. The rearrangement joins TRBV2 to TRBJ2-3; no definite D call. The CDR3 loop spans 15 amino acids. From germline, CDR1 is SNHLY and CDR2 FYNNEI. The V gene lost 3 bases and the J gene lost 1 base, with 11 bases spanning the gap. CDR3 nucleotides: TGTGCCAGCAGTGATTGGGTTCCAGGCACAGATACGCAGTATTTT. This translates into CASSDWVPGTDTQYF.

The chain has TRBV30 and TRBJ2-1; D may match TRBD1 or TRBD2 (5 bases each). Germline CDR1 reads GTSNPN; CDR2 reads SVGIG (reference sequence). This CDR3 comprises 13 residues. V was pared by 3 bases and J by 4 bases, with 10 bases between. The DNA of the CDR3 is TGTGCCTGGAGCCGGGACCAGTACAATGAGCAGTTCTTC. Its protein product is CAWSRDQYNEQFF.